This T cell receptor beta chain was profiled in a study of shared clonotypes between healthy human individuals. Here immunoSEQ multiplex PCR was the method, and the copy in TCRdb shows in-frame clones only, minus some. Of around 1.1 million clones listed, roughly 77% are singletons. Trimming cost V 4 bases and J 5 bases, with 8 bases left between them. In germline, CDR1 is SGHTS, CDR2 YDEGEE. This CDR3 spans 12 amino acids. The sequencing input was memory CD4+ T cells from PBMCs. The subset denotes: CD45RA-negative fraction. V gene TRBV5-8 combines with J gene TRBJ2-3; D unresolved. This sequence was found in a man in his late teens or twenties in good health. Some clones in this sample may be carry-over from other donors' samples. The CDR3 region has the DNA TGTGCCAGCAGCCTCAACTTAGATACGCAGTATTTT. It encodes CASSLNLDTQYF.